This T cell receptor (beta chain) was obtained from a study of shared clonotypes between healthy human individuals (dated by TCRdb to between 2020 and 2021). Context from the whole study: Two women and a few men aged 18 to 49 years were included in the cohort. For each donor, CD4 naive and CD4 memory were each given three plates, CD8 naive was given two plates, and CD8 memory was given one plate. To estimate repertoire size and how much clonotype sharing occurs between individuals, the study deeply sequenced the blood TCR repertoires of five or six healthy adults. Libraries were prepared and TCR repertoires were sequenced by different laboratories using diverse techniques, in order to increase sequencing depth and limit assay-specific biases. Leukapheresis yielded between about 0.9 and 9.5 billion PBMCs per donor. Points the paper makes about the study in general: Estimated clonotype richness was generally larger for naive than for memory subsets. Rarefaction of sorted-subset datasets indicated incomplete sequencing despite the large sequencing depth. Only blood was sampled, and tissue TCR repertoires likely differ from those in blood. When a few donors were compared, the shared fraction of clonotypes was about 5.2% for naive CD4, 3.5% to 4% for naive CD8, roughly 2.5% for memory CD4, and under 0.5% for memory CD8. Compared with non-shared clonotypes, the clonotypes found in all four sorted-subset donors had higher generation probabilities. The small number of donors limited the genetic and exposure-history diversity represented. Based on pairwise subsampling, the degree of clonotype sharing among donors was expected to be affected by sequencing depth.

Remarks on this clone: The antigen this receptor binds is unknown. No per-base quality is available; no much larger clone lies one base away.

The donors were healthy, HIV-negative adults who had no recently reported acute infections or vaccinations. Only Caucasian adults living in Nashville, Tennessee, USA were represented among the donors. Magnetic negative selection was used to enrich CD4+ T cells, after which naive cells were positively selected on CD45RA and the negative fraction became the memory subset. After blood collection by leukapheresis, PBMCs were isolated using Ficoll-Histopaque density gradient centrifugation and then cryopreserved in the vapor phase of liquid nitrogen. Analytical flow cytometry was used to check the purity and quantity of every magnetically sorted T cell population. Genomic DNA was isolated from each sorted fraction and quantified by UV absorbance on a Nanodrop 2000c. From its cysteine to its phenylalanine, the CDR3 spans 20 amino acids. Only the CDR3 part of the read is kept: 60 bases, read in frame from the first base.

Using the deep immunoSEQ assay, TCR CDR3 regions were amplified from genomic DNA by multiplex PCR. Extracted genomic DNA from each cell subset was distributed evenly across all wells of several immunoSEQ 96-well plates, and each plate was treated as a replicate. Each replicate PCR for sorted subsets received approximately 220 ng genomic DNA, equal to 28,000 or so T cell genomes. Purified libraries were quantified with a Qubit 3.0 fluorometer, sized on a Bioanalyzer 2100, and re-quantified with the KAPA Library Quantification kit. A separate single-read 150-cycle Illumina NextSeq 550 flow cell was used to sequence each immunoSEQ 96-well plate. The authors' analysis ran thus. Because the immunoSEQ output included only junctional sequences and no quality scores, the filtering could not be the same as the filtering used for full-length reads. Sequences were annotated with PyIR, a Python wrapper for IgBLAST v1.9, using IMGT germline references to assign V/J genes and CDR3. Reads were removed for weak V/J assignments (E-value above 1e-6), missing CDR3, stop codons, out-of-frame junctions, or ambiguous translated residues. V3J clonotypes were defined by identical inferred V gene, J gene, and CDR3 amino acid sequence. The percentage overlap between two repertoires was calculated by dividing the number of shared unique clonotypes by the size of the smaller repertoire. Repertoire richness was assessed with RTK rarefaction, the Chao1 estimator, and Recon v2.1 estimates of unobserved clonotypes. For all TCRbeta clonotypes obtained by the gDNA method from a handful of donors, generation probabilities were computed with OLGA. TCRdb mirrors the immuneACCESS table, restricted to in-frame sequences. Some clones are absent from its copies; in checked studies, under half trace to an unresolved V gene, and the reason for the others is unknown. The DNA gave D and trimming, while V, J and clone size come from that table. For this sample there are 2 million to 2.5 million clones; under 95% appear just once. The ten largest account for 0.37% of the sample.

The sequence links TRBV21-1 to TRBJ2-3. TRBV21-1 is a pseudogene. The source of this sequence is a man aged 18 to 30 in good health. Some clones in this sample may be carry-over from other donors' samples. The sequencing sample was made of naive CD4+ T cells from PBMCs. The cell subset or site label, read with the paper, signifies: CD45RA+ positively selected. The DNA reads TGTGCCAGCATCGCTGCCCGGGCCCCTGGCACCACTTCTAGCACAGATACGCAGTATTTT. It codes for CASIAARAPGTTSSTDTQYF.